These 6 T cell receptor beta chains originate from one sample sequenced in a study of OX40 agonist ivuxolimab in advanced cancers. The repertoire was sequenced with immunoSEQ multiplex PCR; TCRdb's copy has only in-frame clones and lacks some. This table holds 80,000 or so clones, around 85% found once. Sequencing was performed on CD4+ or CD8+ T cells sorted from blood, taken in a trial of the OX40 agonist ivuxolimab. The receptors originated from an adult with an advanced solid tumor such as melanoma, head and neck, liver or kidney cancer.

The chain links TRBV28 to TRBJ2-7, with TRBD1 identical over 9 bases. This CDR3 contains 15 residues. Germline-derived CDR1 and CDR2 are MDHEN and SYDVKM. Trimming removed 3 bases from V and 6 bases from J; junction bases left unmatched: 9. The CDR3 DNA follows: TGTGCCAGCAGTTTGACCGGGACAGGGATTTCCGAGCAGTACTTC. Residues: CASSLTGTGISEQYF.

Only one count was recorded for this clone. J is TRBJ2-3 and V is TRBV14, with TRBD2 as a possible D gene (5 bases). CDR3 length: 17 residues. Germline assignment: CDR1 SGHDN and CDR2 FVKESK. The germline V and J ends were trimmed by 0 bases and 1 base, with 14 bases remaining between them. CDR3 DNA: TGTGCCAGCAGCCAAGATCCAATAGGACTCGGCACAGATACGCAGTATTTT. Its translation is CASSQDPIGLGTDTQYF.

This chain joins TRBV7-2 and TRBJ1-2; no clear D gene. CDR1 and CDR2 from the germline V gene are SGHTA and FQGNSA. The CDR3 consists of 11 residues. The V end lost 4 bases, the J end lost 7 bases, and 7 bases lay between the germline ends. CDR3 amino acids: CASSSRGGYTF. The DNA for the CDR3 is TGTGCCAGCAGCTCCCGGGGTGGCTACACCTTC.

The chain has TRBV5-1 and TRBJ1-4, with TRBD1 matching over 8 bases. The germline V gene has CDR1 SGHRS and CDR2 YFSETQ. The CDR3 is 15 amino acids. Unmatched junction bases numbered 7, after V lost 4 bases and J lost 5 bases. In DNA form, the CDR3 reads TGCGCCAGCAGCCTGTACAGGGGGGAAAATGAAAAACTGTTTTTT. This codes for CASSLYRGENEKLFF. The full variable domain, completed using reference TRBV5-1 and TRBJ1-4, is KAGVTQTPRYLIKTRGQQVTLSCSPISGHRSVSWYQQTPGQGLQFLFEYFSETQRNKGNFPGRFSGRQFSNSRSEMNVSTLELGDSALYLCASSLYRGENEKLFFGSGTQLSVL.

The CDR3 DNA reads as TGTGCCAGCAGTTACTCCGGGACACAAGTCTACGAGCAGTACTTC. It encodes CASSYSGTQVYEQYF. This chain uses TRBV6-5 with TRBJ2-7, with a possible D match to TRBD1 (6 bases). The V gene lost 0 bases and the J gene lost 3 bases, with 12 bases spanning the gap. The CDR3 is 15 residues long. Germline CDR1 and CDR2: MNHEY and SVGAGI.

The chain has TRBV7-3 and TRBJ1-1; D uncertain. CDR1 SGHTA and CDR2 FQGTGA come from the germline V gene. This CDR3 has 12 residues. With 2 bases removed from V and 3 bases from J, the gap between germline ends came to 4 bases. CDR3 nucleotide sequence: TGTGCCAGCAGCTTAGTCGACACTGAAGCTTTCTTT. Its translation: CASSLVDTEAFF. Filled out from reference TRBV7-3 and TRBJ1-1, the complete variable domain reads GAGVSQTPSNKVTEKGKYVELRCDPISGHTALYWYRQSLGQGPEFLIYFQGTGAADDSGLPNDRFFAVRPEGSVSTLKIQRTERGDSAVYLCASSLVDTEAFFGQGTRLTVV.